This T cell receptor beta chain is drawn from a study of T cells in Graves' hyperthyroidism and ophthalmopathy. Findings of the study overall: Most thyroid clonotypes expanded above 0.001 were also detected in blood. It was a median approximately six months before onset that the model predicted ophthalmopathy. Stable hyperthyroidism was told apart from ophthalmopathy by a model built on 13 V-J features.

Remarks on this clonotype: The antigen is not known. One end of the junction fails to match germline, which may point to a read error.

CDR1 is ENHRY and CDR2 is SYGVKD in the germline V gene. The CDR3 length is 14 residues. Diagnosis relied on clinical symptoms, serum thyroxine and TRAb, thyroid ultrasound and orbital computed tomography. It was RNA transcripts that yielded the amplified TCR beta CDR3 regions. TCR CDR3 regions were first amplified by RT-PCR with HTBI primers. TCRdb independently ran MiXCR on the multiplex PCR reads; one entry per CDR3 protein. Of some 510,000 distinct CDR3 sequences detected, 40% to 55% appear once; the ten largest clones hold 8.2%. V and J are TRBV10-3 and TRBJ2-7; 7 bases align to TRBD1. The sample consisted of peripheral blood or thyroid tissue (not recorded which). The source is a woman under 30 with Graves' hyperthyroidism. The CDR3 DNA is TGTGCCAGCAGTTTGCCGAGACAGGGCTACGAGCAGTACTTC. Translated, it gives CASSLPRQGYEQYF.